This passage covers 28 T cell receptor beta chains from one sample sequenced in a study of siplizumab effects on memory and regulatory T cells. Only in-frame clones appear in the TCRdb table, and some are missing; sequencing was by immunoSEQ multiplex PCR. The table includes more than 95,000 clones, roughly 93% detected once. The specimen sequenced was Tregs sorted from blood. The receptors originated from a human donor in good health.

The chain has TRBV11-2 and TRBJ2-1; D may be TRBD2 (6 bases). The CDR3 spans 13 residues. In germline, CDR1 is SGHAT, CDR2 FQNNGV. Trimming shortened V by 4 bases and J by 5 bases, and 9 bases separated the two germline ends. The CDR3 region is CASSSGLNNEQFF. CDR3 nucleotides: TGTGCCAGCAGCTCGGGACTCAACAATGAGCAGTTCTTC. Looking up the rest from reference TRBV11-2 and TRBJ2-1 gives the full variable domain: EAGVAQSPRYKIIEKRQSVAFWCNPISGHATLYWYQQILGQGPKLLIQFQNNGVVDDSQLPKDRFSAERLKGVDSTLKIQPAKLEDSAVYLCASSSGLNNEQFFGPGTRLTVL.

The V and J genes are TRBV5-1 and TRBJ1-1; D unresolved. CDR3 size: 12 residues. Germline V gene sequence: CDR1 SGHRS, CDR2 YFSETQ. The V end lost 5 bases, the J end lost 0 bases, and 5 bases lay between the germline ends. The CDR3 loop is CASRGMNTEAFF. The CDR3 DNA is TGCGCCAGCAGAGGGATGAACACTGAAGCTTTCTTT. Full variable domain (missing parts from reference TRBV5-1 and TRBJ1-1): KAGVTQTPRYLIKTRGQQVTLSCSPISGHRSVSWYQQTPGQGLQFLFEYFSETQRNKGNFPGRFSGRQFSNSRSEMNVSTLELGDSALYLCASRGMNTEAFFGQGTRLTVV.

This clone was observed a single time. The chain carries TRBV5-6 and TRBJ2-5; TRBD2 matches at 14 bases. From germline, CDR1 is SGHDT and CDR2 YYEEEE. The J segment lost 7 bases and the V segment lost 1 base, leaving 9 bases of the junction unmatched. The CDR3 consists of 17 residues. Here the CDR3 reads CASSLPRLAGGPGTQYF. Written as DNA, the CDR3 is TGTGCCAGCAGCTTGCCGAGACTAGCGGGGGGGCCGGGGACCCAGTACTTC.

This sequence joins TRBV7-8 and TRBJ1-1, with D possibly matching TRBD1 (5 bases). The CDR3 covers 15 residues. In germline, CDR1 is SGHVS, CDR2 FQNEAQ. V was pared by 5 bases and J by 4 bases, with 17 bases between. The CDR3 reads CASSTSPGRGTEAFF. The CDR3 nucleotides read TGTGCCAGCAGCACTAGCCCGGGTAGGGGCACTGAAGCTTTCTTT.

The chain has TRBV7-9 and TRBJ2-3, with D possibly matching TRBD2 (6 bases). The CDR3 length is 14 residues. Germline CDR1 SEHNR, CDR2 FQNEAQ (reference sequence). Trimming took 5 bases from V and 3 from J, leaving 12 bases between them. CDR3 sequence reads: CASSKRAATDTQYF. DNA of the CDR3: TGTGCCAGCAGCAAGCGGGCGGCGACAGATACGCAGTATTTT. The full variable domain, with the rest looked up from reference TRBV7-9 and TRBJ2-3, is DTGVSQNPRHKITKRGQNVTFRCDPISEHNRLYWYRQTLGQGPEFLTYFQNEAQLEKSRLLSDRFSAERPKGSFSTLEIQRTEQGDSAMYLCASSKRAATDTQYFGPGTRLTVL.

V and J are TRBV18 and TRBJ2-7; D is perhaps TRBD1 (5 bases). V lost 5 bases, J lost 5 bases, and 10 bases lay in between. Germline V CDR1 and CDR2: KGHSH, LQKENI. The CDR3 is 12 residues long. CDR3 residues: CASSSRGNEQYF. The CDR3 coding sequence is TGTGCCAGCTCAAGTAGGGGTAACGAGCAGTACTTC.

The chain is built from TRBV5-5 and TRBJ1-1; D is uncertain. The V gene's germline CDR1 is SGHKS and CDR2 YYEKEE (reference sequence). V lost 3 bases and J 8 bases, leaving 20 bases between the germline ends. The length of the CDR3 is 15 residues. In DNA form, the CDR3 reads TGTGCCAGCAGCTCCCTCGGGGTAGGGTCTTCCGAAGCTTTCTTT. Its translation: CASSSLGVGSSEAFF.

The chain has TRBV2 and TRBJ2-3, with 13 bases that match TRBD2. Looked up from germline, CDR1 is SNHLY and CDR2 is FYNNEI. Germline trimming cut 10 bases from V and 5 bases from J; bases unmatched to any gene: 6. The CDR3 consists of 14 residues. The CDR3 here is CATSLAGGVDTQYF. The CDR3 nucleotides read TGTGCCACATCACTAGCGGGAGGGGTAGATACGCAGTATTTT.

This chain uses TRBV27 with TRBJ2-1; 12 nucleotides line up with TRBD2. The V and J ends lost 5 bases and 5 bases, in that order; junction bases with no gene match: 13. Germline V gene lookup returns CDR1 MNHEY and CDR2 SMNVEV (reference sequence). This CDR3 contains 18 residues. CDR3 protein: CASSPLTSGGSLNNEQFF. The CDR3 DNA reads TGTGCCAGCAGTCCCCTGACTAGCGGGGGCTCGTTAAACAATGAGCAGTTCTTC.

The gene calls are TRBV2 and TRBJ2-1; possible D gene TRBD2, 6 bases. The CDR3 spans 14 residues. CDR1 and CDR2 (germline): SNHLY, FYNNEI. Trimming shortened V by 3 bases and J by 4 bases, and 10 bases separated the two germline ends. The CDR3 sequence is CASSEGGEYNEQFF. CDR3 nucleotides: TGTGCCAGCAGTGAGGGCGGGGAGTACAATGAGCAGTTCTTC. Supplemented by reference TRBV2 and TRBJ2-1, the full variable domain reads EPEVTQTPSHQVTQMGQEVILRCVPISNHLYFYWYRQILGQKVEFLVSFYNNEISEKSEIFDDQFSVERPDGSNFTLKIRSTKLEDSAMYFCASSEGGEYNEQFFGPGTRLTVL.

V is TRBV7-2 and J is TRBJ2-4; tentative D call: TRBD2 (5 bases). Trimming took off 5 bases at V and 0 bases at J, with 11 bases between the two ends. The CDR3 is 15 amino acids. Germline V lookup: CDR1 SGHTA, CDR2 FQGNSA. CDR3: CASSPGVLAKNIQYF. The CDR3 nucleotides are TGTGCCAGCAGCCCCGGGGTCCTAGCCAAAAACATTCAGTACTTC.

The gene calls are TRBV4-2 and TRBJ2-7, with D perhaps matching TRBD1 (6 bases). The CDR3 loop spans 13 amino acids. Trimming took off 6 bases at V and 2 bases at J, with 11 bases between the two ends. Germline V gives CDR1 LGHNA, CDR2 YNFKEQ. The CDR3 nucleotides are TGTGCCAGCAGTCTGACAGGTCCCTACGAGCAGTACTTC. Protein sequence: CASSLTGPYEQYF.

The V call is TRBV15, the J call TRBJ2-1, with 7 bases aligning to TRBD2. The V gene's germline CDR1 is LNHNV and CDR2 YYDKDF (reference sequence). V was clipped by 0 bases and J by 5 bases; unmatched bases: 7. This CDR3 region has 16 residues. The CDR3 DNA is TGTGCCACCAGCAGAGATTACCTAGCGGCAAACAATGAGCAGTTCTTC. This gives the protein CATSRDYLAANNEQFF.

This sequence joins TRBV6-5 and TRBJ1-3, with D uncertain. V gave up 4 bases and J gave up 6 bases, with 10 bases separating them. The V gene's germline CDR1 is MNHEY and CDR2 SVGAGI. CDR3 length: 13 amino acids. The CDR3 bases are TGTGCCAGCAGTTCGGCGGGGATAAACACCATATATTTT. Its translation is CASSSAGINTIYF.

The chain has TRBV13 and TRBJ2-6; a weak D match, TRBD1 (5 bases). The CDR3 totals 16 residues. V shed 8 bases and J shed 1 base, with 15 bases lying between them. The germline V gene encodes CDR1 PRHDT and CDR2 FYEKMQ (reference sequence). CDR3 coding DNA: TGTGCCAGCTACGCCAGGGATGGGTCTGGGGCCAACGTCCTGACTTTC. It translates to CASYARDGSGANVLTF.

This clone has only a few counts. This chain connects TRBV27 to TRBJ1-6; 7 nucleotides agree with TRBD1. The CDR3 length is 19 residues. V was pared by 0 bases and J by 8 bases, with 16 bases of the junction left unmatched. Germline CDR1 and CDR2: MNHEY and SMNVEV (reference sequence). The CDR3 DNA is TGTGCCAGCAGTTTATCACCTCGGCCCAGGGGGTCGCTGGATTCACCCCTCCACTTT. Translated, it gives CASSLSPRPRGSLDSPLHF.

The chain employs TRBV19 and TRBJ1-4; D unresolved. This CDR3 comprises 13 residues. CDR1 and CDR2 from the germline V gene are LNHDA and SQIVND (reference sequence). The V and J ends lost 2 bases and 9 bases respectively, with 10 bases between them. The CDR3 loop is CASSIHVRKKLFF. The CDR3 nucleotides are TGTGCCAGTAGTATACATGTCCGTAAAAAACTGTTTTTT.

The J gene is TRBJ1-1, the V gene TRBV5-1; weak D call: TRBD1 (6 bases). This CDR3 region has 15 residues. Germline CDR1 and CDR2: SGHRS and YFSETQ. The ends were cut back, 4 bases at V and 7 bases at J, with 20 bases in the middle. CDR3 in DNA: TGCGCCAGCAGCCCGTGGGGCAGGGGAGGCTTTGAAGCTTTCTTT. Its translation: CASSPWGRGGFEAFF.

The J gene is TRBJ1-1, the V gene TRBV6-5, with TRBD1 as a possible D gene (5 bases). The germline CDR1 and CDR2 sequences are MNHEY and SVGAGI. The V gene lost 8 bases and the J gene lost 10 bases, with 17 bases spanning the gap. The CDR3 is 12 amino acids. This CDR3 reads CASGSGGRLAFF. The CDR3 DNA reads as TGTGCCAGCGGAAGTGGGGGACGGCTAGCTTTCTTT.

Here the CDR3 DNA reads TGTGCCAGCAGTCTTCGACTGAACACTGAAGCTTTCTTT. This translates into CASSLRLNTEAFF. This chain connects TRBV6-6 to TRBJ1-1; D ambiguous. The CDR3 spans 13 residues. CDR1 and CDR2 (germline): MNHNY, SVGAGI (reference sequence). The ends were cut back, 5 bases at V and 0 bases at J, with 7 bases in the middle.

The genes are TRBV6-1 and TRBJ1-2; no clear D gene. This CDR3 has 12 residues. Germline CDR1 reads MNHNS; CDR2 reads SASEGT. Trimming left V 0 bases short and J 3 bases short, with 2 bases between. The CDR3, as DNA: TGTGCCAGCAGTGAAGCATACTATGGCTACACCTTC. Encoded protein: CASSEAYYGYTF.

The chain is built from TRBV19 and TRBJ2-7; 11 positions agree with TRBD2. Per germline, CDR1 LNHDA and CDR2 SQIVND (reference sequence). V was pared by 1 base and J by 1 base, with 6 bases of the junction left unmatched. The CDR3 spans 17 residues. This chain's CDR3 is CASSIVPSGRSSYEQYF. The CDR3 region has the DNA TGTGCCAGTAGTATAGTACCTAGCGGGAGGTCGTCCTACGAGCAGTACTTC.

The V gene is TRBV30, the J gene TRBJ1-3; 7 bases fit TRBD1. The germline CDR1 and CDR2 sequences are GTSNPN and SVGIG (reference sequence). Unmatched junction bases numbered 12, after V lost 2 bases and J lost 5 bases. This CDR3 has 16 amino acids. CDR3 residues: CAWSYPRDSVRNTIYF. CDR3 coding DNA: TGTGCCTGGAGTTACCCCCGGGACAGTGTTCGAAACACCATATATTTT.

The chain combines TRBV18 with TRBJ1-1, with D uncertain. V lost 7 bases, J lost 2 bases, and 11 bases lay in between. The germline V gene encodes CDR1 KGHSH and CDR2 LQKENI. This CDR3 has 13 residues. The CDR3 DNA follows: TGTGCCAGCTGCTCCGACGGAAACACTGAAGCTTTCTTT. This sequence encodes CASCSDGNTEAFF.

This clone was seen more than once but under ten times. The chain links TRBV27 to TRBJ2-3, with 8 bases fitting TRBD1. The V gene's germline CDR1 is MNHEY and CDR2 SMNVEV (reference sequence). CDR3 length equals 14 residues. After removal of 6 bases from V and 4 bases from J, the junction contained 6 bases not matched to a gene. For the CDR3, the DNA is TGTGCCAGCAGAAGACAGGGGTTTGCAGATACGCAGTATTTT. Its protein is CASRRQGFADTQYF.

The V gene is TRBV2, the J gene TRBJ2-7, with D perhaps TRBD2 (5 bases). V gave up 8 bases and J gave up 2 bases, with 13 bases separating them. This CDR3 has 13 amino acids. CDR1 SNHLY and CDR2 FYNNEI come from the germline V gene. CDR3 amino acids: CASGVANPYEQYF. CDR3 bases: TGTGCCAGCGGGGTAGCGAACCCCTACGAGCAGTACTTC.

In DNA form, the CDR3 reads TGCGCCAGCAGCCTGGGACAGGGGAACACCATATATTTT. Amino acid sequence: CASSLGQGNTIYF. The V and J genes are TRBV5-1 and TRBJ1-3; 10 bases are a match to TRBD1. Per the germline V gene, CDR1 is SGHRS and CDR2 is YFSETQ. This CDR3 region has 13 residues. Losses at the gene ends were 4 bases for V and 7 bases for J; bases not matched to a gene: 2.

This clone has only a few counts. V gene TRBV5-3 combines with J gene TRBJ1-2; possibly TRBD1 for D (5 bases). TRBV5-3 counts as an open reading frame of uncertain function. With 4 bases removed from V and 7 bases from J, the gap between germline ends came to 35 bases. The CDR3 spans 20 residues. The CDR3 nucleotides read TGTGCCAGAAGCCCCATAAAGCGGACCGGGGCCAACGGTGCATGGGGTGGCTACACCTTC. It translates to CARSPIKRTGANGAWGGYTF.